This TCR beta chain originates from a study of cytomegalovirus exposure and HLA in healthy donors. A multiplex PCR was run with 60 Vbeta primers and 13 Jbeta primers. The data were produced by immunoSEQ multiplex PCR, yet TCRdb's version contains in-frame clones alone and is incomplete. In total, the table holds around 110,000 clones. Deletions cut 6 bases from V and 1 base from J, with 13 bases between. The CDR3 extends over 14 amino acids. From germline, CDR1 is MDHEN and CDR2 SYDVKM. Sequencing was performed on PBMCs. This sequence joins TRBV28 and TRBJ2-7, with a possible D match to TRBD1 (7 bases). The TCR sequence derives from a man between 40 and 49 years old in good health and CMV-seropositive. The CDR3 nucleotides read TGTGCCAGCAGGCGGGACAGTTTATCCTACGAGCAGTACTTC. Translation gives CASRRDSLSYEQYF.